Presented here are 29 T cell receptor beta chains from one specimen sequenced in a study of metastatic and nonmetastatic thyroid tumors. With MiXCR, TCRdb reprocessed the PCR reads. The sample has about 93,000 clones; roughly 13% are singletons. No treatment of any kind had been given to any patient before thyroid surgery. Sequencing used blood. All receptors come from a female donor with papillary thyroid cancer or a benign thyroid nodule (not recorded which). Some clones in this sample may be carry-over from other donors' samples.

This clone has more than one count but fewer than ten. This may be a read error, as it is one base from a much larger clone. V gene TRBV7-9 combines with J gene TRBJ2-5; no clear D. The CDR3 is 12 residues long. Germline CDR1 is SEHNR and CDR2 is FQNEAQ (reference sequence). The CDR3 DNA is TGTGCCATCAGCTTAGCCAGTGAGACCCAGTACTTC. Amino acids: CAISLASETQYF.

Ten or more counts support this clone. This chain links TRBV6-2 or TRBV6-3 with TRBJ1-3, with D possibly matching TRBD1 (5 bases). Per germline, CDR1 MNHEY and CDR2 SVGEGT. This CDR3 contains 13 residues. Trimming removed 7 bases at V and 5 bases at J, with 12 bases between. The CDR3 loop is CASTGTDRNTIYF. The CDR3 coding sequence is TGTGCCAGCACCGGGACGGACCGAAACACCATATATTTT.

In its sample, this clone was seen many times. This same CDR3 is encoded by further DNA sequences in the sample. J is TRBJ1-1 and V is TRBV7-2; D unclear. Germline V gives CDR1 SGHTA, CDR2 FQGNSA. Trimming pared 4 bases from V and 0 bases from J, leaving 6 bases between. This CDR3 is 13 amino acids long. The CDR3 reads CASSSSLNTEAFF. CDR3 in DNA: TGTGCCAGCAGCTCATCATTGAACACTGAAGCTTTCTTT.

The chain has TRBV4-1 and TRBJ1-1; possible D gene TRBD1, 5 bases. V lost 4 bases and J lost 4, with 19 bases in between. The CDR3 length is 16 residues. Germline V gives CDR1 MGHRA, CDR2 YSYEKL. The CDR3 sequence is CASSPQGVSSRTEAFF. The CDR3 DNA is TGCGCCAGCAGCCCCCAGGGTGTTTCATCGCGCACTGAAGCTTTCTTT.

Many counts were recorded for this clone. The chain couples TRBV12-3 or TRBV12-4 to TRBJ2-5; tentative D call: TRBD1 (7 bases). This CDR3 spans 14 amino acids. Between the trimmed V and J ends, which lost 6 bases and 4 bases, there was a span of 15 bases. The CDR3 DNA follows: TGTGCCAGCAGGACAGGACAGGAGGGAGAGACCCAGTACTTC. Protein: CASRTGQEGETQYF.

This clone came up many times. The chain is built from TRBV19 and TRBJ1-1; D not resolved. Trimming pared 4 bases from V and 0 bases from J, leaving 15 bases between. This CDR3 spans 16 amino acids. The germline V gene encodes CDR1 LNHDA and CDR2 SQIVND (reference sequence). This chain's CDR3 is CASSRSAVELNTEAFF. DNA of the CDR3: TGTGCCAGTAGTAGGTCCGCGGTAGAACTGAACACTGAAGCTTTCTTT.

The rearrangement uses TRBV28 and TRBJ1-1, with D unresolved. V was cut by 2 bases and J by 1 base, with 11 bases left in between. Germline assignment: CDR1 MDHEN and CDR2 SYDVKM. The length of the CDR3 is 15 residues. The CDR3 is CASSLEGLSNTEAFF. CDR3 coding DNA: TGTGCCAGCAGTTTAGAGGGCCTTTCGAACACTGAAGCTTTCTTT. Supplemented by reference TRBV28 and TRBJ1-1, the full variable domain reads DVKVTQSSRYLVKRTGEKVFLECVQDMDHENMFWYRQDPGLGLRLIYFSYDVKMKEKGDIPEGYSVSREKKERFSLILESASTNQTSMYLCASSLEGLSNTEAFFGQGTRLTVV.

To note about this clone: This may arise from a read error, as a much more abundant clone is one base away. Other nucleotide sequences in the sample specify the same CDR3. The chain is built from TRBV29-1 and TRBJ2-1; D remains ambiguous. Trimming cost V 6 bases and J 9 bases, with 12 bases left between them. The CDR3 covers 11 residues. The V gene's germline CDR1 is SQVTM and CDR2 ANQGSEA. The CDR3 loop reads CSVITAREQFF. The DNA of the CDR3 is TGCAGCGTAATTACTGCCCGTGAGCAGTTCTTC.

This clone was counted many times. V and J are TRBV28 and TRBJ2-6; D is undetermined. The CDR3 is made up of 12 amino acids. Germline V CDR1 and CDR2: MDHEN, SYDVKM. Trimming removed 10 bases from V and 0 bases from J, with 4 bases in between. CDR3 sequence reads: CATLSGANVLTF. CDR3 nucleotide sequence: TGTGCCACCCTCTCTGGGGCCAACGTCCTGACTTTC.

There are many counts of this clone. The DNA for the CDR3 is TGTGCCAGCAGCGAGAGAGAGCTCGAGGGCTACACCTTC. Protein sequence: CASSERELEGYTF. V and J are TRBV9 and TRBJ1-2; D not resolved. Germline-derived CDR1 and CDR2 are SGDLS and YYNGEE. The CDR3 totals 13 residues. V shed 3 bases and J shed 8 bases, with 14 bases lying between them.

A word on this clone: This clone may be a read error of a much larger clone one base away. CDR3 loop: CASSLAETGSNQPQHF. The CDR3 region has the DNA TGTGCCAGCAGCTTGGCCGAGACAGGGAGCAATCAGCCCCAGCATTTT. J is TRBJ1-5 and V is TRBV5-6; 7 bases align to TRBD1. Trimming at V came to 0 bases and at J to 1 base, leaving 4 bases not matched to a gene. The CDR3 sequence is 16 residues long. The germline CDR1 and CDR2 sequences are SGHDT and YYEEEE.

The table lists this clone with many counts. The V gene is TRBV6-2 or TRBV6-3, the J gene TRBJ1-5; 11 positions match TRBD1. This CDR3 contains 16 residues. With 4 bases clipped from V and 7 bases from J, the junction kept 9 bases outside the gene matches. From germline, CDR1 is MNHEY and CDR2 SVGEGT. DNA of the CDR3: TGTGCCAGCAGTTTACTAGGACAGGGGGCGAGGCAGCCCCAGCATTTT. It encodes CASSLLGQGARQPQHF.

This clone appeared a few times. This may be a read error, as it is one base from a much larger clone. In nucleotides, the CDR3 is TGTGCCAGCATCGCACAGGGTTTCAATGAGCAGTTCTTC. It yields the protein CASIAQGFNEQFF. This chain uses TRBV9 with TRBJ2-1, with D possibly matching TRBD1 (6 bases). Germline V gives CDR1 SGDLS, CDR2 YYNGEE. The CDR3 spans 13 residues. The V end was cut by 6 bases, the J end by 6 bases, with 13 bases between.

This rearrangement joins TRBV6-1 to TRBJ2-2; TRBD2 aligns across 9 bases. This CDR3 has 13 residues. Germline V lookup: CDR1 MNHNS, CDR2 SASEGT. The junction had 2 bases not matched to a gene; V was cut back by 7 bases and J by 5 bases. The CDR3 coding sequence is TGTGCCAGCACCCTAGCGGGGACCGGGGAGCTGTTTTTT. Translating gives CASTLAGTGELFF.

This clone was seen ten or more times. This chain uses TRBV19 with TRBJ2-7; 9 positions match TRBD2. Germline V CDR1 and CDR2: LNHDA, SQIVND (reference sequence). The length of the CDR3 is 16 residues. V was clipped by 3 bases and J by 5 bases; unmatched bases: 11. The CDR3 DNA is TGTGCCAGTAGTATCCCCGGGTCAGCGGGAGGCAACGAGCAGTACTTC. Its protein is CASSIPGSAGGNEQYF.

Points on this clone: This may stem from a read error, because a much larger clone lies one nucleotide away. The chain couples TRBV28 to TRBJ2-5; 7 nucleotides match TRBD1. The V segment lost 10 bases and the J segment 9 bases; nucleotides outside the gene matches: 14. Germline loops: CDR1 MDHEN, CDR2 SYDVKM. The CDR3 consists of 13 residues. As DNA, the CDR3 is TGTGCCACCTACAAGGGGGCCTCGGGACCCCAGTACTTC. Amino acids: CATYKGASGPQYF.

This clone occurred many times. This chain joins TRBV7-2 and TRBJ2-5; perhaps TRBD1 as D (6 bases). Germline assignment: CDR1 SGHTA and CDR2 FQGNSA. Trimming took off 1 base at V and 1 base at J, with 13 bases between the two ends. The CDR3 is 16 amino acids. The CDR3 sequence is CASSLGGPPSQETQYF. The DNA for the CDR3 is TGTGCCAGCAGCTTAGGGGGGCCCCCATCCCAAGAGACCCAGTACTTC.

This clone has ten or more counts. The gene calls are TRBV3-1 and TRBJ2-2; no definite D call. V lost 4 bases, J lost 6 bases, and 6 bases lay in between. From germline, CDR1 is LGHDT and CDR2 YNNKEL (reference sequence). The CDR3 extends over 12 amino acids. The DNA for the CDR3 is TGTGCCAGCAGCCGACTCGCCGGGGAGCTGTTTTTT. This gives the protein CASSRLAGELFF.

There are many counts of this clone. This rearrangement joins TRBV19 to TRBJ1-2; D is possibly TRBD1 (5 bases). The CDR3 spans 13 residues. Germline V lookup: CDR1 LNHDA, CDR2 SQIVND (reference sequence). V was clipped by 3 bases and J by 5 bases, with 10 bases between them. CDR3 coding DNA: TGTGCCAGTAGTATCGGGGGGAGGTATGGCTACACCTTC. Amino acids: CASSIGGRYGYTF.

The table lists this clone with many counts. For the CDR3, the DNA is TGTGCCAGCAGTCCCCTGGCAGGTTTCTTACTCAGCTCTGGAAACACCATATATTTT. Its protein product is CASSPLAGFLLSSGNTIYF. The gene calls are TRBV28 and TRBJ1-3; D not resolved. CDR3 length equals 19 residues. Germline V gene data show CDR1 as MDHEN and CDR2 as SYDVKM. V was clipped by 5 bases and J by 0 bases, with 23 bases between them. Based on the CDR3 plus reference TRBV28 and TRBJ1-3, the full variable domain is DVKVTQSSRYLVKRTGEKVFLECVQDMDHENMFWYRQDPGLGLRLIYFSYDVKMKEKGDIPEGYSVSREKKERFSLILESASTNQTSMYLCASSPLAGFLLSSGNTIYFGEGSWLTVV.

This clone was observed at least ten times. The CDR3 loop is CASSSGGGNEQFF. The DNA for the CDR3 is TGCGCCAGCAGCTCGGGGGGGGGCAATGAGCAGTTCTTC. The V call is TRBV5-1, the J call TRBJ2-1, with TRBD2 matching over 8 bases. In germline, CDR1 is SGHRS, CDR2 YFSETQ. With V trimmed by 3 bases and J by 6 bases, 2 bases remained unmatched. The CDR3 length is 13 residues.

This clone was detected many times. J is TRBJ2-1 and V is TRBV10-3; TRBD1 matches at 10 bases. This CDR3 has 13 amino acids. The junction had 5 bases not matched to a gene; V was cut back by 8 bases and J by 7 bases. Germline CDR1 reads ENHRY; CDR2 reads SYGVKD. The CDR3 loop reads CAIAGTGVNEQFF. In DNA, the CDR3 is TGTGCCATCGCTGGGACAGGGGTAAATGAGCAGTTCTTC.

This clone was detected only a few times. This may come from a read error, since a much larger clone is one base off. The sample contains more than one DNA sequence encoding this CDR3. This rearrangement joins TRBV7-8 to TRBJ1-6; D remains unclear. This CDR3 spans 18 amino acids. Trimming shortened V by 1 base and J by 9 bases, and 22 bases separated the two germline ends. Per the germline V gene, CDR1 is SGHVS and CDR2 is FQNEAQ. The CDR3 sequence: CASSLGPDGQLWGSPLHF. The CDR3 DNA is TGTGCCAGCAGCTTAGGCCCGGACGGCCAGCTGTGGGGTTCACCCCTCCACTTT. Full variable domain (missing parts from reference TRBV7-8 and TRBJ1-6): GAGVSQSPRYKVAKRGQDVALRCDPISGHVSLFWYQQALGQGPEFLTYFQNEAQLDKSGLPSDRFFAERPEGSVSTLKIQRTQQEDSAVYLCASSLGPDGQLWGSPLHFGNGTRLTVT.

This clone has ten or more counts. CDR3 sequence: CASSYDRVGTGELFF. CDR3 sequence (DNA): TGCGCCAGCAGCTACGACAGGGTCGGCACCGGGGAGCTGTTTTTT. V and J are TRBV5-1 and TRBJ2-2; TRBD1 agrees at 7 bases. The length of the CDR3 is 15 residues. The germline CDR1 and CDR2 sequences are SGHRS and YFSETQ. The J segment lost 4 bases and the V segment lost 3 bases, leaving 6 bases of the junction unmatched.

The chain carries TRBV5-5 and TRBJ1-1; the match to TRBD1 covers 10 bases. Per the germline V gene, CDR1 is SGHKS and CDR2 is YYEKEE (reference sequence). The CDR3 totals 16 residues. J was trimmed by 3 bases and V by 1 base; bases with no gene match: 6. CDR3 sequence: CASSLWDRGFDTEAFF. CDR3 in DNA: TGTGCCAGCAGCTTGTGGGACAGGGGATTTGACACTGAAGCTTTCTTT.

This clone was observed at least ten times. The chain links TRBV6-5 to TRBJ1-3, with D possibly TRBD1 on 5 matching bases. CDR3 length: 17 amino acids. CDR1 and CDR2 (germline): MNHEY, SVGAGI. V shed 0 bases and J shed 2 bases, with 14 bases lying between them. This chain's CDR3 is CASSYSRSGATGNTIYF. The CDR3 region has the DNA TGTGCCAGCAGTTACTCGAGATCCGGGGCGACTGGAAACACCATATATTTT.

This chain's CDR3 is CASSKDRGLGEQYF. The CDR3 DNA sequence: TGTGCCAGCAGCAAGGACAGGGGGCTGGGGGAGCAGTACTTC. The chain recombines TRBV5-6 with TRBJ2-7, with 11 bases aligning to TRBD1. The junction had 7 bases not matched to a gene; V was cut back by 4 bases and J by 7 bases. The CDR3 spans 14 residues. CDR1 SGHDT and CDR2 YYEEEE come from the germline V gene.

V is TRBV30 and J is TRBJ1-1, with TRBD1 matching over 7 bases. The CDR3 contains 13 residues. The junction had 6 bases not matched to a gene; V was cut back by 5 bases and J by 3 bases. The germline V gene encodes CDR1 GTSNPN and CDR2 SVGIG (reference sequence). CDR3 coding DNA: TGTGCCTGGCAGCGGGACAGCGACACTGAAGCTTTCTTT. Its translation: CAWQRDSDTEAFF.

This clone appeared many times. The V gene is TRBV27, the J gene TRBJ2-7; 9 nucleotides line up with TRBD2. After removal of 3 bases from V and 4 bases from J, the junction contained 1 base not matched to a gene. CDR1 is MNHEY and CDR2 is SMNVEV in the germline V gene (reference sequence). The CDR3 loop spans 13 amino acids. CDR3 region: CASSFLAGYEQYF. The CDR3 region has the DNA TGTGCCAGCAGTTTTCTAGCGGGGTACGAGCAGTACTTC.